Listed below are T cell receptor beta chains from one sample, sequenced in a study of blood T cell repertoires in COVID-19. The assay was immunoSEQ multiplex PCR, and TCRdb's table has in-frame clones only and misses some. This table holds approximately 400,000 clones, around 84% found once. The sample consisted of peripheral blood. The receptors here all came from a human donor with acute or convalescent COVID-19. The donor label of this sample is uncertain. Each CDR3 is given without its conserved first and last residue.

J: TRBJ2-1; V: TRBV7-9; CDR3: ASSLGLAGARDEQF
J: TRBJ2-1; V: TRBV10-1; CDR3: ASRGSVTVSYNEQF
J: TRBJ1-1; V: TRBV3-1/TRBV3-2; CDR3: ASSRQGVYTEAF
J: TRBJ1-2; V: TRBV7-9; CDR3: ASSPGTENYGYT
J: TRBJ2-7; V: TRBV2; CDR3: ASSPPGYYEQY
J: TRBJ1-6; V: TRBV18; CDR3: ASSSDRTYNSPLH
J: TRBJ1-2; V: TRBV5-4; CDR3: ASSLGGTTNYGYT
J: TRBJ1-2; V: TRBV24-1; CDR3: ATSGPGQGKGYT
J: TRBJ2-1; V: TRBV6-5; CDR3: ASSYGTSGRKQF
J: TRBJ1-5; V: TRBV2; CDR3: ASKFRTGENQPQH
J: TRBJ1-3; V: TRBV4-1; CDR3: ASSQVLYSGNTIY
J: TRBJ1-1; V: TRBV5-5; CDR3: ASSLDEDEAF